Below are 23 T cell receptor beta chains sequenced from a single sample in a study of blood T cell repertoires in COVID-19. The repertoire was sequenced with immunoSEQ multiplex PCR; TCRdb's copy has only in-frame clones and lacks some. This sample has around 170,000 clones, with around 67% found just once. Sequenced material: peripheral blood. The receptor set was obtained from a woman aged 80 or over with acute or convalescent COVID-19.

The genes are TRBV5-4 and TRBJ1-2; unclear D gene. This CDR3 is built from 14 residues. Germline loops: CDR1 SGHNT, CDR2 YYREEE (reference sequence). Trimming removed 0 bases at V and 9 bases at J, with 15 bases between. The CDR3 loop reads CASSLVGGRQSYTF. The CDR3 region has the DNA TGTGCCAGCAGCTTGGTAGGTGGGAGGCAGAGCTACACCTTC. The full variable domain, rest sourced from reference TRBV5-4 and TRBJ1-2, is ETGVTQSPTHLIKTRGQQVTLRCSSQSGHNTVSWYQQALGQGPQFIFQYYREEENGRGNFPPRFSGLQFPNYSSELNVNALELDDSALYLCASSLVGGRQSYTFGSGTRLTVV.

The genes are TRBV7-2 and TRBJ2-5; 12 bases are a match to TRBD2. Germline trimming cut 1 base from V and 2 bases from J; bases unmatched to any gene: 8. Germline V gene lookup returns CDR1 SGHTA and CDR2 FQGNSA. The CDR3 length is 18 residues. The CDR3 nucleotides are TGTGCCAGCAGCTTAGGGGGGACTAGCGGGCCGATACAAGAGACCCAGTACTTC. It translates to CASSLGGTSGPIQETQYF.

The sample holds one count of this clone. The chain has TRBV4-3 and TRBJ1-6; D ambiguous. The germline V and J ends were trimmed by 1 base and 9 bases, with 16 bases remaining between them. The CDR3 contains 16 residues. Germline values: CDR1 LGHNA, CDR2 YSLEER. As DNA, the CDR3 is TGCGCCAGCAGCCAAGCTAGCGGGGAAGGAGGTTCACCCCTCCACTTT. It specifies CASSQASGEGGSPLHF.

The chain recombines TRBV27 with TRBJ1-6, with 9 nucleotides matching TRBD1. Germline CDR1 MNHEY, CDR2 SMNVEV (reference sequence). The V segment lost 3 bases and the J segment 2 bases; nucleotides outside the gene matches: 5. The CDR3 covers 17 residues. The CDR3 DNA follows: TGTGCCAGCAGTTTCTTTACAGGGGGCGCCTATAATTCACCCCTCCACTTT. This codes for CASSFFTGGAYNSPLHF.

V gene TRBV7-2 combines with J gene TRBJ2-7, with 11 bases identical to TRBD2. The trim removed 0 bases at V and 3 bases at J, leaving 1 base unmatched. CDR3 length: 15 amino acids. Germline CDR1 is SGHTA and CDR2 is FQGNSA. CDR3 bases: TGTGCCAGCAGCTTAGCGGGGACTAGCGGCTACGAGCAGTACTTC. It yields the protein CASSLAGTSGYEQYF.

V is TRBV9 and J is TRBJ2-5; no clear D. This CDR3 region has 14 residues. The germline V gene has CDR1 SGDLS and CDR2 YYNGEE. Trimming removed 3 bases at V and 5 bases at J, with 14 bases between. The CDR3 bases are TGTGCCAGCAGCGCCCACGAGTCCGGGGAGACCCAGTACTTC. Translated: CASSAHESGETQYF.

In regard to this clone: This sample also contains other DNA sequences that code for the same CDR3. The V call is TRBV7-9, the J call TRBJ1-4; TRBD1 agrees at 8 bases. The V gene end was trimmed by 5 bases and the J gene end by 8 bases; junction bases not matched to a gene: 7. CDR1 is SEHNR and CDR2 is FQNEAQ in the germline V gene (reference sequence). This CDR3 region has 14 residues. CDR3 DNA: TGTGCCAGCAGCCTTGGACAGGGTGGGGAAAAACTGTTTTTT. Amino acid sequence: CASSLGQGGEKLFF.

The V gene is TRBV30, the J gene TRBJ1-2; weak D call: TRBD1 (5 bases). Trimming cost V 2 bases and J 2 bases, with 15 bases left between them. The CDR3 extends over 15 amino acids. Germline V gene data show CDR1 as GTSNPN and CDR2 as SVGIG (reference sequence). CDR3 coding DNA: TGTGCCTGGAGTCCCGGGCAGGGTTGGAACTATGGCTACACCTTC. This encodes CAWSPGQGWNYGYTF.

This sequence joins TRBV11-2 and TRBJ2-7; the D is unclear. V lost 5 bases to trimming and J lost 5 bases, with 10 bases between them. This CDR3 has 12 amino acids. Germline V CDR1 and CDR2: SGHAT, FQNNGV. The CDR3 coding sequence is TGTGCCAGCAGCCACGAGAGGAACGAGCAGTACTTC. It specifies CASSHERNEQYF.

The V and J genes are TRBV4-1 and TRBJ2-1; D is perhaps TRBD2 (5 bases). Looked up from germline, CDR1 is MGHRA and CDR2 is YSYEKL. Trimming removed 6 bases from V and 4 bases from J, with 16 bases in between. The CDR3 has 15 amino acids. The CDR3 here is CASRGLASRYNEQFF. The CDR3 bases are TGCGCCAGCAGGGGTCTGGCTAGCAGATACAATGAGCAGTTCTTC.

The chain employs TRBV28 and TRBJ2-1, with TRBD1 identical over 9 bases. CDR1 and CDR2 (germline): MDHEN, SYDVKM. V was pared by 5 bases and J by 8 bases, with 7 bases of the junction left unmatched. The CDR3 spans 14 residues. CDR3 residues: CASSGTGLGYEQFF. The CDR3 DNA follows: TGTGCCAGCAGTGGGACAGGGTTGGGGTATGAGCAGTTCTTC.

V is TRBV6-5 and J is TRBJ2-4; the D gene is possibly TRBD2 (5 bases). The V end lost 6 bases, the J end lost 1 base, and 10 bases lay between the germline ends. Germline assignment: CDR1 MNHEY and CDR2 SVGAGI. The CDR3 totals 14 residues. In nucleotides, the CDR3 is TGTGCCAGCAGGGACGGCGGGGCCAAAAACATTCAGTACTTC. Residues: CASRDGGAKNIQYF.

The V and J genes are TRBV28 and TRBJ2-7; 7 nucleotides agree with TRBD1. From germline, CDR1 is MDHEN and CDR2 SYDVKM. Trimming cost V 5 bases and J 6 bases; bases outside gene matches: 16. The CDR3 length is 16 residues. This chain's CDR3 is CASSPRQGPVGSEQYF. The DNA for the CDR3 is TGTGCCAGCAGTCCCCGACAGGGCCCGGTTGGTAGCGAGCAGTACTTC.

The J gene is TRBJ1-5, the V gene TRBV19; TRBD1 agrees at 7 bases. The CDR3 is 15 residues long. Unmatched junction bases numbered 4, after V lost 2 bases and J lost 3 bases. CDR1 LNHDA and CDR2 SQIVND come from the germline V gene (reference sequence). The CDR3 protein is CASSIIGTVNQPQHF. CDR3 DNA sequence: TGTGCCAGTAGTATAATAGGGACAGTCAATCAGCCCCAGCATTTT.

This clone was counted only a few times. The rearrangement links TRBV7-9 to TRBJ2-5; 7 nucleotides align to TRBD2. This CDR3 is built from 14 residues. CDR1 is SEHNR, CDR2 FQNEAQ, per germline (reference sequence). The ends lost 4 bases at V and 3 bases at J; junction bases unmatched: 5. CDR3 nucleotides: TGTGCCAGCAGCTCCACTAGCGCAGAAGAGACCCAGTACTTC. It encodes CASSSTSAEETQYF.

The V gene is TRBV7-9, the J gene TRBJ2-3; D ambiguous. Deletions cut 4 bases from V and 4 bases from J, with 9 bases between. This CDR3 spans 13 amino acids. Germline CDR1 reads SEHNR; CDR2 reads FQNEAQ (reference sequence). CDR3 loop: CASSSGVSDTQYF. As DNA, the CDR3 is TGTGCCAGCAGCTCCGGTGTTTCAGATACGCAGTATTTT.

The chain carries TRBV28 and TRBJ2-7; the match to TRBD1 covers 7 bases. V lost 5 bases to trimming and J lost 5 bases; unmatched junction nucleotides: 9. The CDR3 spans 14 residues. Germline CDR1 and CDR2: MDHEN and SYDVKM. The CDR3 sequence: CASSSPGTDDEQYF. Written as DNA, the CDR3 is TGTGCCAGCAGTAGTCCCGGGACAGACGACGAGCAGTACTTC.

This clone was counted a few times. The chain is built from TRBV28 and TRBJ1-5; D remains ambiguous. In germline, CDR1 is MDHEN, CDR2 SYDVKM. The V and J ends lost 7 bases and 1 base respectively, with 14 bases between them. There are 15 residues in the CDR3. CDR3 sequence (DNA): TGTGCCAGCACCCGAGGAGGGCGGAGCAATCAGCCCCAGCATTTT. Translated, it gives CASTRGGRSNQPQHF.

This chain joins TRBV6-5 and TRBJ1-3; 8 nucleotides align to TRBD1. The CDR3 extends over 14 amino acids. After removal of 6 bases from V and 4 bases from J, the junction contained 5 bases not matched to a gene. Germline CDR1 MNHEY, CDR2 SVGAGI. The CDR3 reads CASRSTGEGNTIYF. The CDR3 DNA is TGTGCCAGCAGGTCGACAGGGGAGGGAAACACCATATATTTT.

V and J are TRBV6-6 and TRBJ1-2; D uncertain. Germline V gene data show CDR1 as MNHNY and CDR2 as SVGAGI (reference sequence). The CDR3 extends over 12 amino acids. The V gene lost 6 bases and the J gene lost 3 bases, with 8 bases spanning the gap. The DNA of the CDR3 is TGTGCCAGCAGCTCCTCCGACTATGGCTACACCTTC. It encodes CASSSSDYGYTF.

This clone showed up just a few times. V is TRBV10-3 and J is TRBJ1-6, with D maybe TRBD1 (6 bases). Germline CDR1 and CDR2: ENHRY and SYGVKD. With 10 bases removed from V and 6 bases from J, the gap between germline ends came to 19 bases. This CDR3 region has 15 residues. The CDR3 nucleotides read TGTGCCAGGAATCAGGGGAAGCGGTTTAATTCACCCCTCCACTTT. This gives the protein CARNQGKRFNSPLHF.

This clone appeared once. The chain has TRBV27 and TRBJ2-1; 13 positions agree with TRBD2. Per the germline V gene, CDR1 is MNHEY and CDR2 is SMNVEV (reference sequence). Losses at the gene ends were 4 bases for V and 8 bases for J; bases not matched to a gene: 8. This CDR3 contains 16 residues. In nucleotides, the CDR3 is TGTGCCAGCAGTTCAAGGACTAGCGGGAGTCGTGATGAGCAGTTCTTC. It yields the protein CASSSRTSGSRDEQFF.

V usage is TRBV5-1 and J usage is TRBJ2-7, with D maybe TRBD1 (6 bases). The CDR3 has 14 amino acids. Germline CDR1 and CDR2: SGHRS and YFSETQ. V was trimmed by 4 bases and J by 5 bases, leaving 16 bases between them. CDR3 sequence (DNA): TGCGCCAGCAGCCGAACTTTTACAGGGAACGAGCAGTACTTC. It codes for CASSRTFTGNEQYF. The whole variable domain, remainder taken from reference TRBV5-1 and TRBJ2-7, is KAGVTQTPRYLIKTRGQQVTLSCSPISGHRSVSWYQQTPGQGLQFLFEYFSETQRNKGNFPGRFSGRQFSNSRSEMNVSTLELGDSALYLCASSRTFTGNEQYFGPGTRLTVT.